This T cell receptor (beta chain) comes out of a study of cytomegalovirus exposure and HLA in healthy donors. This CDR3 is 14 amino acids long. Deletions cut 3 bases from V and 4 bases from J, with 13 bases between. In germline, CDR1 is SGHAT, CDR2 FQNNGV. Both 60 Vbeta primers and 13 Jbeta primers went into the PCR. Libraries were prepared by immunoSEQ multiplex PCR; TCRdb keeps only in-frame clonotypes and omits some of them. The sample contains 90,000 to 100,000 clones, approximately 76% of which appear only once. The receptor's source is a man in his forties or fifties in good health and CMV-seronegative. Input material: PBMCs. V is TRBV11-2 and J is TRBJ2-7; D is possibly TRBD2 (5 bases). CDR3 DNA sequence: TGTGCCAGCAGCTTTAAGGCTAGCTCGTACGAGCAGTACTTC. It is translated as CASSFKASSYEQYF.